This TCR beta chain appears in the sequencing data of a study of shared clonotypes between healthy human individuals. Germline V gives CDR1 SGHAT, CDR2 FQNNGV. There are 17 residues in the CDR3. Deletions cut 0 bases from V and 6 bases from J, with 20 bases between. A note on this clone: Its specificity is not known.

Study results and caveats: The study found approximately 5% of naive CD4 clonotypes shared across four donors.

Only in-frame clones appear in the TCRdb table, and some are missing; sequencing was by immunoSEQ multiplex PCR. The data contain over 2 million clones, 95% of them singletons. The sample comprised naive CD4+ T cells sorted from blood. Stated subset: CD45RA+ positively selected. The V call is TRBV11-2, the J call TRBJ1-1; perhaps TRBD1 as D (5 bases). This clonotype was obtained from a man younger than 35 in good health. The CDR3 DNA reads as TGTGCCAGCAGCTTAGATCAGGCGGGGGGAGGTCGTCCTGAAGCTTTCTTT. As protein: CASSLDQAGGGRPEAFF.